One and the same sample provided the 18 T cell receptor beta chains below, sequenced in a study of PD-L1 blockade in urothelial cancer. Time point indicated: pretreatment peripheral blood. Method: immunoSEQ multiplex PCR; TCRdb's copy keeps in-frame clones and lacks some. Of approximately 90,000 clones in the sample, 84% were seen once. The sequenced sample was PBMCs, obtained around atezolizumab (anti-PD-L1) treatment. Receptor source: a man aged 55 to 70 with urothelial cancer.

The V call is TRBV6-1, the J call TRBJ2-7; D perhaps matches TRBD1 (5 bases). Trimming removed 5 bases from V and 4 bases from J, with 12 bases in between. The germline V gene encodes CDR1 MNHNS and CDR2 SASEGT. This CDR3 region has 13 residues. CDR3 protein: CASSLQVRYEQYF. In DNA, the CDR3 is TGTGCCAGCAGTCTACAGGTAAGGTACGAGCAGTACTTC.

This clone showed up just a few times. V usage is TRBV10-3 and J usage is TRBJ2-7, with TRBD2 identical over 15 bases. In germline, CDR1 is ENHRY, CDR2 SYGVKD. The V segment lost 6 bases and the J segment 1 base; nucleotides outside the gene matches: 1. This CDR3 region has 15 residues. The CDR3 loop reads CAIRGTSGRSYEQYF. Here the CDR3 DNA reads TGTGCCATCAGGGGGACTAGCGGGAGGTCCTACGAGCAGTACTTC.

The gene calls are TRBV30 and TRBJ2-3; 7 bases fit TRBD2. V trimming: 4 bases; J trimming: 2 bases; junction bases outside the gene matches: 9. CDR3 length equals 15 residues. The V gene's germline CDR1 is GTSNPN and CDR2 SVGIG (reference sequence). The CDR3 loop is CAWNPGTILTDTQYF. The CDR3 nucleotides are TGTGCCTGGAATCCCGGGACTATCCTCACAGATACGCAGTATTTT.

V is TRBV5-1 and J is TRBJ1-2, with 7 bases identical to TRBD1. The CDR3 is 14 amino acids. Germline assignment: CDR1 SGHRS and CDR2 YFSETQ. The V and J ends lost 0 bases and 5 bases, in that order; junction bases with no gene match: 4. CDR3 nucleotide sequence: TGCGCCAGCAGCTTGGGGGGGACAGATTATGGCTACACCTTC. It is translated as CASSLGGTDYGYTF.

The genes are TRBV28 and TRBJ1-1; 9 bases are a match to TRBD1. CDR1 and CDR2 from the germline V gene are MDHEN and SYDVKM. CDR3 length equals 15 residues. Trimming removed 2 bases from V and 5 bases from J; junction bases left unmatched: 6. CDR3: CASSLPGQGGTEAFF. CDR3 nucleotide sequence: TGTGCCAGCAGTTTACCGGGACAGGGCGGGACTGAAGCTTTCTTT.

The V gene is TRBV19, the J gene TRBJ1-1; the match to TRBD1 covers 9 bases. The trim removed 7 bases at V and 7 bases at J, leaving 7 bases unmatched. Germline CDR1 LNHDA, CDR2 SQIVND (reference sequence). CDR3 length: 13 residues. The CDR3 DNA reads TGTGCCAGTACCAAACAGGGGGCAGGTGAAGCTTTCTTT. It encodes CASTKQGAGEAFF.

The CDR3 DNA follows: TGTGCCAGCAGCTTCCCCGCCAGGGTAACAGATACGCAGTATTTT. Protein: CASSFPARVTDTQYF. The chain is built from TRBV5-6 and TRBJ2-3; D possibly corresponds to TRBD1 (5 bases). CDR1 SGHDT and CDR2 YYEEEE come from the germline V gene. The V gene lost 2 bases and the J gene lost 3 bases, with 13 bases spanning the gap. This CDR3 is 15 amino acids long.

V and J are TRBV6-6 and TRBJ2-7; D might be TRBD1 (5 bases). The CDR3 sequence is 13 residues long. The V gene's germline CDR1 is MNHNY and CDR2 SVGAGI (reference sequence). The V and J ends lost 7 bases and 4 bases respectively, with 14 bases between them. Here the CDR3 DNA reads TGTGCCAGCACTCGGACGGACACTTACGAGCAGTACTTC. This translates into CASTRTDTYEQYF.

In this sample, this clone turned up a few times. The CDR3 loop is CAISDKGAGELFF. The CDR3 DNA follows: TGTGCCATCAGTGATAAGGGGGCCGGGGAGCTGTTTTTT. The chain joins TRBV10-3 to TRBJ2-2; TRBD1 is a possible D gene (6 bases). There are 13 residues in the CDR3. V was pared by 3 bases and J by 6 bases, with 8 bases between. Germline lookup yields CDR1 ENHRY and CDR2 SYGVKD.

The rearrangement joins TRBV5-4 to TRBJ1-2; TRBD1 is a possible D gene (6 bases). Germline V lookup: CDR1 SGHNT, CDR2 YYREEE (reference sequence). The CDR3 runs to 17 residues. With 0 bases removed from V and 3 bases from J, the gap between germline ends came to 18 bases. The CDR3 sequence: CASSLAWAGGEDYGYTF. CDR3 in DNA: TGTGCCAGCAGCTTGGCCTGGGCGGGGGGCGAGGACTATGGCTACACCTTC.

This chain uses TRBV5-5 with TRBJ2-5, with 8 bases aligning to TRBD2. This CDR3 is 16 amino acids long. The germline V gene encodes CDR1 SGHKS and CDR2 YYEKEE (reference sequence). With V trimmed by 0 bases and J by 6 bases, 10 bases remained unmatched. DNA of the CDR3: TGTGCCAGCAGCTTGGATAGCGGGATTGGGGGGAAGACCCAGTACTTC. Translating gives CASSLDSGIGGKTQYF. The full variable domain, rest sourced from reference TRBV5-5 and TRBJ2-5, is DAGVTQSPTHLIKTRGQQVTLRCSPISGHKSVSWYQQVLGQGPQFIFQYYEKEERGRGNFPDRFSARQFPNYSSELNVNALLLGDSALYLCASSLDSGIGGKTQYFGPGTRLLVL.

V and J are TRBV5-1 and TRBJ2-3, with D tentatively TRBD2 (6 bases). The V end lost 4 bases, the J end lost 6 bases, and 15 bases lay between the germline ends. The length of the CDR3 is 14 residues. Germline CDR1 SGHRS, CDR2 YFSETQ. This CDR3 reads CASSRSSEEDTQYF. CDR3 coding DNA: TGCGCCAGCAGCCGTTCTAGCGAAGAGGATACGCAGTATTTT.

This chain connects TRBV29-1 to TRBJ1-1, with D maybe TRBD1 (5 bases). The germline V gene has CDR1 SQVTM and CDR2 ANQGSEA. V was clipped by 3 bases and J by 1 base, with 9 bases between them. This CDR3 contains 13 residues. CDR3 loop: CSVDQGKNTEAFF. The CDR3 nucleotides are TGCAGCGTTGACCAGGGCAAGAACACTGAAGCTTTCTTT.

V usage is TRBV9 and J usage is TRBJ2-1; tentatively, D is TRBD2 (7 bases). The CDR3 sequence is 17 residues long. Between the trimmed V and J ends, which lost 3 bases and 0 bases, there was a span of 16 bases. The germline CDR1 and CDR2 sequences are SGDLS and YYNGEE. CDR3 sequence (DNA): TGTGCCAGCAGCGACCGGGGGCTAGCGGCCTCCTACAATGAGCAGTTCTTC. Translated: CASSDRGLAASYNEQFF.

This clone has just a few counts. The sample contains more than one DNA sequence encoding this CDR3. The gene calls are TRBV5-5 and TRBJ1-2, with 7 bases identical to TRBD1. Losses at the gene ends were 4 bases for V and 2 bases for J; bases not matched to a gene: 2. This CDR3 spans 13 amino acids. The germline CDR1 and CDR2 sequences are SGHKS and YYEKEE (reference sequence). Here the CDR3 reads CASSPGQNYGYTF. The CDR3, as DNA: TGTGCCAGCAGCCCGGGACAGAACTATGGCTACACCTTC.

The V call is TRBV7-2, the J call TRBJ2-5; tentatively, D is TRBD1 (6 bases). Deletions cut 2 bases from V and 5 bases from J, with 18 bases between. This CDR3 is built from 16 residues. CDR1 SGHTA and CDR2 FQGNSA come from the germline V gene. CDR3 bases: TGTGCCAGCAGCTTATTCGGCCAGGGGAATGGGGAGACCCAGTACTTC. Protein product: CASSLFGQGNGETQYF.

The chain links TRBV7-2 to TRBJ2-3, with D tentatively TRBD2 (6 bases). This CDR3 contains 14 residues. Germline V CDR1 and CDR2: SGHTA, FQGNSA. V was clipped by 8 bases and J by 0 bases, with 12 bases between them. CDR3 loop: CASQTSGSTDTQYF. DNA for the CDR3: TGTGCCAGCCAGACGAGCGGGAGCACAGATACGCAGTATTTT.

A few counts support this clone. The chain combines TRBV7-6 with TRBJ2-3, with a possible D match to TRBD1 (6 bases). Germline V CDR1 and CDR2: SGHVS, FNYEAQ. The V gene lost 4 bases and the J gene lost 2 bases, with 10 bases spanning the gap. The CDR3 has 14 residues. The CDR3, as DNA: TGTGCCAGCAGCTCACAGGGATCCACAGATACGCAGTATTTT. Translation: CASSSQGSTDTQYF. The full variable domain, completed using reference TRBV7-6 and TRBJ2-3, is GAGVSQSPRYKVTKRGQDVALRCDPISGHVSLYWYRQALGQGPEFLTYFNYEAQQDKSGLPNDRFSAERPEGSISTLTIQRTEQRDSAMYRCASSSQGSTDTQYFGPGTRLTVL.